This TCR beta chain emerged from a study of shared clonotypes between healthy human individuals. Overall study: Donors, aged 18 to 49, were a couple of women and a few men.

The CDR3 runs to 16 residues. V lost 2 bases and J 3 bases, leaving 16 bases between the germline ends. CDR1 is SNHLY and CDR2 is FYNNEI in the germline V gene. Profiling relied on immunoSEQ multiplex PCR, and the TCRdb table lists in-frame clones only, not all of them. The repertoire holds about 480,000 clones, with nearly 80% as singletons. Donors included only healthy HIV-negative adults lacking recent acute infections or vaccinations. Within Nashville, Tennessee resided all donors, each a Caucasian adult. The TCR was taken from a woman aged 40 to 55 in good health. Some clones in this sample may be carry-over from other donors' samples. Specimen: PBMCs. The chain combines TRBV2 with TRBJ1-1; D might be TRBD1 (5 bases). The CDR3 coding sequence is TGTGCCAGCAGTGAACGGGGGTTAGGGTCGCACACTGAAGCTTTCTTT. Amino acids: CASSERGLGSHTEAFF.